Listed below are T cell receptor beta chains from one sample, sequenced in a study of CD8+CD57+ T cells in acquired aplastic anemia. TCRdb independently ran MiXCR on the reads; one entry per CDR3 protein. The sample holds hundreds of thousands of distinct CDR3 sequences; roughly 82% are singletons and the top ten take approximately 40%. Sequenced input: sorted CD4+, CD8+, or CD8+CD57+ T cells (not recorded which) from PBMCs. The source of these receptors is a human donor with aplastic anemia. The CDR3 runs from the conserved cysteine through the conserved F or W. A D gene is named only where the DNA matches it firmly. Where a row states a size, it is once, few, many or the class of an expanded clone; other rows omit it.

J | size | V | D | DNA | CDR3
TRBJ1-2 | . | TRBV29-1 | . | TGCAGCGTCGGAACTCCGGGACGGACCTATGGCTACACCTTC | CSVGTPGRTYGYTF
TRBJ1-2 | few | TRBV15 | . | TGTGCCACCAGCAGAGAGATTCCGGGGTATGGCTACACCTTC | CATSREIPGYGYTF
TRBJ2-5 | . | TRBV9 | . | TGTGCCAGCAGCGTAGGGGGGGACAGCCGCACTCAGCACTTC | CASSVGGDSRTQHF
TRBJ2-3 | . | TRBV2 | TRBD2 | TGCACCAGCGGGGACGGGAGCGCAGATACGCAGTATTTT | CTSGDGSADTQYF
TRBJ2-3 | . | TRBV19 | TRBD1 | TGTGCCACTGCGACAGGGATAAGAACAGATACGCAGTATTTT | CATATGIRTDTQYF
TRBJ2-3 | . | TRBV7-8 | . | TGTGCCAGCAGCTTGGGGGCGGGACGGAAAGATAGGCAGTATTTT | CASSLGAGRKDRQYF
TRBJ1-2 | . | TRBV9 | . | TGTGCCAGCAGCTTGGAGGGGGACGGGCTGGTATTTGGCTACACCTTC | CASSLEGDGLVFGYTF
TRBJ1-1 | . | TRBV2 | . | TGTGCCAGCAGCTACGTACCAGCCAATACCAAGGAAGCTCTCTTT | CASSYVPANTKEALF
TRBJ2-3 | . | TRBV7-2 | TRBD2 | TGTGCCAGCAGCTTGGGGGAGGGCGGCGATACTCAACCCTTT | CASSLGEGGDTQPF
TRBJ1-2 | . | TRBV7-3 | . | TGTGCCAGCAGCTTGAGGACGGATAGTTCCGTACATGGCTACACCTTC | CASSLRTDSSVHGYTF
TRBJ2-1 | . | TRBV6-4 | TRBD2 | TGTGCCAGCAGGCTCACTAGCGGGAGTTCCAATGAGCAGTTCTTC | CASRLTSGSSNEQFF
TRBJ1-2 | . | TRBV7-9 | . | TGTGCCAGCAGCGCAATAGCAGAGGCCCACTACTTCGACACCTTC | CASSAIAEAHYFDTF
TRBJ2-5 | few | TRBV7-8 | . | TGTGCCAGCAGCCCCCGGCAGGGAGAGACCCAGTACTTC | CASSPRQGETQYF
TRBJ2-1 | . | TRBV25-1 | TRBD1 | TGTGCCAGCAGTGCAAGCGACAGGGGTCACAATGAGCAGTTCTTC | CASSASDRGHNEQFF
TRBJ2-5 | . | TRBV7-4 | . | . | CASSVMVTSSTSGYF
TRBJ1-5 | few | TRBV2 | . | TGTGCCAGCAGTTATGACGGACAGCCCCAGCATTTT | CASSYDGQPQHF
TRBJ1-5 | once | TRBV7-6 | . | TGTGCCAGCAGCTCGGGGATGTCACGAACTCCCCCCCACCATTTT | CASSSGMSRTPPHHF
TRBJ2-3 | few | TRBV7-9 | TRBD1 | TGTGCCAGCAGCTCAGCACAGGGGCGGAACACCGGGGAGTTT | CASSSAQGRNTGEF
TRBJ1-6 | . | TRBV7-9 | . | TGTGCCAGCAGCTTGGGGGAGGGCGGGTGGAACTCTCCCCTCCACTTT | CASSLGEGGWNSPLHF
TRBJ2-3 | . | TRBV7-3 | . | TGTGCCAGCAGATTAGAGGCAAACGCCGTTGAGCACTATTTT | CASRLEANAVEHYF
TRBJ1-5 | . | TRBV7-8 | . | TGTGCCAGCAGCTTCGCGGGCGGTCACGATCAGCATTTT | CASSFAGGHDQHF
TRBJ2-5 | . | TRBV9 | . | TGTGCCAGCAGCGCGACAGGGAGGGAGACCCAGTACTTC | CASSATGRETQYF
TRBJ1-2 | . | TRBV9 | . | TGTGCCAGCAGCCAAGGGGGTGCAGGCAGAGATACCTTC | CASSQGGAGRDTF
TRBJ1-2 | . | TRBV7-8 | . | TGTGCCAGCAGCCAAGGCCTTGAAGGGGCAGCCATCTTC | CASSQGLEGAAIF
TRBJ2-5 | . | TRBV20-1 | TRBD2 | TGCAGTGCCAGTAGTTGGGTAGCGGGAGATGTGGAGACCCAGTACTTC | CSASSWVAGDVETQYF
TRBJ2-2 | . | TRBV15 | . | TGTGCCACCAGCAGAGGCAGGGACCCCGGGGAGCTGTATTTC | CATSRGRDPGELYF